This T cell receptor beta chain is from a study of immune evolution from preneoplasia to lung adenocarcinoma. Study-level findings and limits: Later-stage lesions appeared to have more T cells, more diversity, less clonality.

To note about this clone: What it binds is unknown.

Trimming removed 6 bases at V and 0 bases at J, with 15 bases between. Germline CDR1 SGHRS, CDR2 YFSETQ. CDR3 length: 15 residues. Assay: immunoSEQ multiplex PCR; the TCRdb copy retains only in-frame clones and omits some. The top ten hold 4% to 5% of the sample, which has 9,500 to 10,000 clones, 60% to 85% seen once. Histologic diagnosis was independently verified by two lung pathologists. The sequence came from a person aged 70 to 85 with lung adenocarcinoma. Some clones in this sample may be carry-over from other donors' samples. The chain has TRBV5-1 and TRBJ1-1; tentative D call: TRBD1 (6 bases). Sequenced input: FFPE minimally invasive lung adenocarcinoma tissue. The CDR3 sequence is CASMQAGVLNTEAFF. The CDR3 DNA sequence: TGCGCCAGCATGCAGGCAGGGGTATTGAACACTGAAGCTTTCTTT.